This T cell receptor beta chain was identified during a study of CD8+CD57+ T cells in acquired aplastic anemia (dated by TCRdb to the late 2010s). For the study in its entirety: DNA extracted from sorted CD4+ and CD8+ cells had a mean of roughly 3.3 ug, with a range of roughly 0.18 to 27.4 ug. Summary of the overall study and its limitations: Between patients and healthy controls, no significant difference in CD8+ Simpson's diversity was found (P=0.060). Although 25 to 30 CD8+ CDR3 sequences were shared by patients and controls, these sequences appeared highly expressed in patients and within the immunodominant clones of patients.

Genomic DNA was used as template for profiling of TCR beta VDJ combinations and CDR3 sequences. An Illumina HiSeq 2000 was the platform used for TCR repertoire sequencing. Turning to the authors' computational methods: TRBV/TRBJ rearrangement plots, CDR3 size and DJ length profiles, and Simpson's diversity index were used to assess repertoires. Whichever DNA sequence was most abundant in the deep sequencing data was defined as the immunodominant clone. CDR3 amino acid sequences were checked for sharing across subjects and were also compared against the VDJdb database and published repertoires. Through fastp at Q25 and MiXCR, TCRdb rebuilt clones from the public reads, retaining in-frame beta chains. Rows with a matching CDR3 protein are joined into one entry that keeps the most common DNA and genes. TCRdb's processing, not the authors' own work, is the source of the V and J calls. This sample has 150,000 to 200,000 distinct CDR3 sequences in its table, and about three fifths of those were observed once. Clones ranked in the top ten supply around 45% of the sample.

From cysteine to phenylalanine, the CDR3 is 17 amino acids long. This entry keeps only the CDR3 DNA: 51 bases, framed from base 1. V is pruned by 0 bases and J by 4 bases, leaving 8 bases of the junction without a gene match. Per the germline V gene, LGHNA is the CDR1 and YSLEER is the CDR2. Concerning this clonotype: Its cognate antigen has yet to be identified. Base qualities are not provided; no much larger clone lies one nucleotide away.

TCR repertoires of sorted CD4+ and CD8+ blood T cells from severe aplastic anemia patients and healthy subjects were deep-sequenced in the study. Ficoll-Paque density gradient centrifugation was used to isolate peripheral blood mononuclear cells. Before DNA extraction, CD4+ and CD8+ T cells were sorted by FACS or by magnetic beads. The TCR sequence derives from a human donor with severe aplastic anemia or a healthy control (not recorded which). The sequenced material came from sorted CD4+, CD8+, or CD8+CD57+ T cells (not recorded which) from PBMCs. The V and J segments used are TRBV4-3 and TRBJ1-3, with 8 bases aligning to TRBD1. The sequenced DNA: TGCGCCAGCAGCCAAGACGTGGTGACAGGGGTCGGAAACACCATATATTTT. Its protein reads: CASSQDVVTGVGNTIYF.